These 29 T cell receptor beta chains originate from one sample sequenced in a study of metastatic and nonmetastatic thyroid tumors. MiXCR reprocessed the PCR reads for TCRdb. This table has approximately 40,000 clones, more than 9.5% appearing once. Treatment of any kind had been given to no patient before thyroid surgery. Input material: blood. The source of these receptors is a female donor with papillary thyroid cancer or a benign thyroid nodule (not recorded which). Some clones in this sample may be carry-over from other donors' samples.

This clone was picked up many times. This chain joins TRBV10-3 and TRBJ1-2, with D perhaps matching TRBD1 (5 bases). Trimming pared 7 bases from V and 7 bases from J, leaving 10 bases between. CDR1 and CDR2 from the germline V gene are ENHRY and SYGVKD. The CDR3 is 11 amino acids. CDR3 loop: CAITGARGYTF. Written as DNA, the CDR3 is TGTGCCATCACCGGGGCTCGTGGCTACACCTTC.

In its sample, this clone was seen many times. J is TRBJ2-1 and V is TRBV24-1; no firm D call. The CDR3 spans 13 residues. V shed 0 bases and J shed 5 bases, with 4 bases lying between them. Germline V gene sequence: CDR1 KGHDR, CDR2 SFDVKD. The CDR3 reads CATSDLFHNEQFF. In DNA form, the CDR3 reads TGTGCCACCAGTGATTTGTTCCACAATGAGCAGTTCTTC.

This clone was counted ten times or more. The V call is TRBV9, the J call TRBJ2-4, with TRBD1 matching over 7 bases. The trim removed 3 bases at V and 4 bases at J, leaving 4 bases unmatched. This CDR3 region has 14 residues. The germline gives CDR1 SGDLS, CDR2 YYNGEE. The CDR3 DNA follows: TGTGCCAGCAGCGGACAGGGTTTTAAAAACATTCAGTACTTC. It is translated as CASSGQGFKNIQYF.

This clone has ten or more counts. This rearrangement joins TRBV20-1 to TRBJ2-1; TRBD2 matches 7 bases. This CDR3 contains 16 residues. Germline V CDR1 and CDR2: DFQATT, SNEGSKA (reference sequence). V was clipped by 5 bases and J by 0 bases; unmatched bases: 10. In DNA form, the CDR3 reads TGCAGTGCTGAGACGGGGGGAGGGAACTCCTACAATGAGCAGTTCTTC. This translates into CSAETGGGNSYNEQFF.

This clone was observed many times. This sequence joins TRBV2 and TRBJ2-3; D is ambiguous. The CDR3 has 11 amino acids. Trimming shortened V by 10 bases and J by 6 bases, and 11 bases separated the two germline ends. Germline CDR1 and CDR2: SNHLY and FYNNEI. The CDR3 loop reads CATLDGDTQYF. The DNA of the CDR3 is TGTGCCACCCTGGATGGGGATACGCAGTATTTT.

In this sample, this clone turned up many times. The J gene is TRBJ2-1, the V gene TRBV5-1; 7 bases are a match to TRBD2. Losses at the gene ends were 0 bases for V and 7 bases for J; bases not matched to a gene: 10. The germline V gene has CDR1 SGHRS and CDR2 YFSETQ. The CDR3 totals 16 residues. CDR3 sequence (DNA): TGCGCCAGCAGCTTGGCCCTGTCACTAGCGACGAATGAGCAGTTCTTC. Protein sequence: CASSLALSLATNEQFF.

This clone was picked up many times. V is TRBV30 and J is TRBJ2-6; either TRBD1 or TRBD2 may supply D (6 bases each). Germline V gene lookup returns CDR1 GTSNPN and CDR2 SVGIG (reference sequence). The CDR3 has 16 amino acids. V lost 2 bases and J lost 4, with 15 bases in between. CDR3 protein: CAWSRWGASGANVLTF. DNA for the CDR3: TGTGCCTGGAGTCGGTGGGGGGCATCGGGGGCCAACGTCCTGACTTTC.

This clone was counted ten times or more. V and J are TRBV5-5 and TRBJ2-2, with D possibly being TRBD1 (6 bases). The germline gives CDR1 SGHKS, CDR2 YYEKEE (reference sequence). V gave up 10 bases and J gave up 4 bases, with 11 bases separating them. The CDR3 loop spans 12 amino acids. The CDR3 bases are TGTGCCGCCGCAGGGGTCACCGGGGAGCTGTTTTTT. It yields the protein CAAAGVTGELFF.

This clone was counted only a few times. Just one base apart from a much larger clone, this may be a read error. Other DNA variants within this sample encode the same CDR3. The V call is TRBV9, the J call TRBJ1-1; D gene ambiguous. The CDR3 loop spans 13 amino acids. Germline V gene data show CDR1 as SGDLS and CDR2 as YYNGEE. The CDR3 here is CASSVAVNTEAFF. The CDR3 DNA reads as TGTGCCAGCAGCGTAGCGGTGAACACTGAAGCCTTCTTT.

In this sample, this clone turned up many times. The genes are TRBV24-1 and TRBJ2-2, with D perhaps matching TRBD1 or TRBD2 (7 bases each). V lost 0 bases and J lost 4, with 14 bases in between. Germline CDR1 KGHDR, CDR2 SFDVKD. CDR3 length: 17 residues. CDR3 amino acids: CATSDLLQGEGTGELFF. DNA for the CDR3: TGTGCCACCAGTGATTTGCTTCAGGGGGAGGGCACCGGGGAGCTGTTTTTT.

This clone appeared many times. The chain couples TRBV19 to TRBJ2-1; TRBD2 matches 14 bases. The CDR3 runs 15 residues. V shed 3 bases, J shed 9 bases, and the junction held 4 bases outside the gene matches. Germline V CDR1 and CDR2: LNHDA, SQIVND (reference sequence). The CDR3 DNA reads TGTGCCAGTAGTATGGGACTAGCGGGAGAGGGTGAGCAGTTCTTC. Translating it yields CASSMGLAGEGEQFF.

About this clone: A read error may explain this, as a much larger clone is one base away. This rearrangement joins TRBV5-4 to TRBJ2-7, with D tentatively TRBD2 (6 bases). The CDR3 extends over 14 amino acids. The V gene's germline CDR1 is SGHNT and CDR2 YYREEE (reference sequence). CDR3 amino acids: CASSSGKGAGERYF. CDR3 coding DNA: TGTGCCAGCAGTAGCGGAAAAGGAGCCGGAGAGCGGTACTTC.

The sample holds many counts of this clone. The rearrangement joins TRBV4-2 to TRBJ2-6; 9 nucleotides match TRBD2. The CDR3 extends over 18 amino acids. Germline loops: CDR1 LGHNA, CDR2 YNFKEQ. After removal of 0 bases from V and 0 bases from J, the junction contained 3 bases not matched to a gene. In nucleotides, the CDR3 is TGTGCCAGCAGCCAAGATAGCGGGAGCCCCTCTGGGGCCAACGTCCTGACTTTC. It codes for CASSQDSGSPSGANVLTF.

The CDR3 nucleotides are TGTGCCAGCAGCTTAGGGGGCCCTAGCTCCTACAATGAGCAGTTCTTC. This encodes CASSLGGPSSYNEQFF. The V call is TRBV11-2, the J call TRBJ2-1, with D possibly matching TRBD1 (5 bases). V was shortened by 1 base and J by 0 bases, with 10 bases between the two germline ends. Per germline, CDR1 SGHAT and CDR2 FQNNGV. This CDR3 spans 16 amino acids.

The sample holds a few counts of this clone. Germline and junction disagree at one end, which may indicate a read error. The CDR3 region has the DNA TGTGCCAGCAGGACCTTCAGGGACAGTACCTACGGGCAGTACTTC. Translation gives CASRTFRDSTYGQYF. The gene calls are TRBV6-1 and TRBJ2-7, with TRBD1 matching 7 bases. Per the germline V gene, CDR1 is MNHNS and CDR2 is SASEGT. The CDR3 runs 15 residues.

At least ten counts were recorded for this clone. The chain joins TRBV20-1 to TRBJ2-2; weak D call: TRBD2 (6 bases). V shed 6 bases and J shed 4 bases, with 12 bases lying between them. Germline lookup yields CDR1 DFQATT and CDR2 SNEGSKA (reference sequence). The CDR3 runs 13 residues. The CDR3 coding sequence is TGCAGTGCATCGGAGGGCCGCACCGGGGAGCTGTTTTTT. It encodes CSASEGRTGELFF.

This clone was seen repeatedly, ten times or more. The chain couples TRBV7-8 to TRBJ1-6; D unclear. Looked up from germline, CDR1 is SGHVS and CDR2 is FQNEAQ. V lost 2 bases, J lost 0 bases, and 14 bases lay in between. This CDR3 is 18 amino acids long. Here the CDR3 DNA reads TGTGCCAGCAGCTTAAGGAGGGTAATAGGCTCCTATAATTCACCCCTCCACTTT. Its translation: CASSLRRVIGSYNSPLHF.

This clone appeared once. J is TRBJ2-7 and V is TRBV2, with D maybe TRBD2 (5 bases). The length of the CDR3 is 16 residues. Germline V lookup: CDR1 SNHLY, CDR2 FYNNEI. V lost 6 bases, J lost 4 bases, and 22 bases lay in between. Here the CDR3 reads CASSTQRARSSYEQYF. The DNA of the CDR3 is TGTGCCAGCAGCACACAGAGGGCTAGGTCCTCATACGAGCAGTACTTC.

V is TRBV18 and J is TRBJ1-4; D is unresolved. This CDR3 spans 12 amino acids. Per germline, CDR1 KGHSH and CDR2 LQKENI. V was cut by 0 bases and J by 10 bases, with 6 bases left in between. The CDR3 loop is CASSPPIGKLFF. The CDR3 region has the DNA TGTGCCAGCTCACCACCTATTGGAAAACTGTTTTTT. Full variable domain (remainder filled in from reference TRBV18 and TRBJ1-4): NAGVMQNPRHLVRRRGQEARLRCSPMKGHSHVYWYRQLPEEGLKFMVYLQKENIIDESGMPKERFSAEFPKEGPSILRIQQVVRGDSAAYFCASSPPIGKLFFGSGTQLSVL.

This clone showed up many times. At the DNA level, this CDR3 is encoded by other sequences in the same sample as well. V gene TRBV6-1 combines with J gene TRBJ2-3; 9 bases fit TRBD2. V was clipped by 0 bases and J by 3 bases; unmatched bases: 1. The CDR3 is made up of 15 amino acids. Germline lookup yields CDR1 MNHNS and CDR2 SASEGT. CDR3 in DNA: TGTGCCAGCAGTGAAGCGCGGGGGGGGACAGATACGCAGTATTTT. Translating gives CASSEARGGTDTQYF.

A few counts support this clone. The J gene is TRBJ2-7, the V gene TRBV6-1, with TRBD1 identical over 7 bases. CDR3 length: 15 amino acids. Germline-derived CDR1 and CDR2 are MNHNS and SASEGT. Germline trimming cut 4 bases from V and 2 bases from J; bases unmatched to any gene: 8. The CDR3 sequence is CASSGQGTAPYEQYF. DNA for the CDR3: TGTGCCAGCAGTGGACAAGGGACAGCGCCCTACGAGCAGTACTTC.

The rearrangement joins TRBV18 to TRBJ1-4; D unclear. V shed 6 bases and J shed 3 bases, with 14 bases lying between them. The CDR3 sequence is 15 residues long. The germline V gene encodes CDR1 KGHSH and CDR2 LQKENI. The CDR3 DNA reads TGTGCCAGCTCGTCAGACGCCACCCCTAATGAAAAACTGTTTTTT. Encoded protein: CASSSDATPNEKLFF.

This chain links TRBV28 with TRBJ2-5; the D is unclear. Germline values: CDR1 MDHEN, CDR2 SYDVKM. V lost 9 bases, J lost 5 bases, and 10 bases lay in between. CDR3 length: 11 residues. The CDR3 loop is CASDLGETQYF. Written as DNA, the CDR3 is TGTGCCAGTGACTTAGGGGAGACCCAGTACTTC.

In this sample, this clone turned up many times. The V call is TRBV5-8, the J call TRBJ1-2; D is undetermined. There are 12 residues in the CDR3. V shed 2 bases and J shed 5 bases, with 7 bases lying between them. Germline V CDR1 and CDR2: SGHTS, YDEGEE. The CDR3 reads CASSFQTYGYTF. The CDR3 nucleotides read TGTGCCAGCAGCTTCCAGACTTATGGCTACACCTTC.

The table lists this clone with many counts. The genes are TRBV28 and TRBJ2-7, with 9 nucleotides matching TRBD1. CDR1 MDHEN and CDR2 SYDVKM come from the germline V gene. The trim removed 5 bases at V and 4 bases at J, leaving 3 bases unmatched. This CDR3 is 13 amino acids long. The CDR3 here is CASSGDRVYEQYF. The CDR3 region has the DNA TGTGCCAGCAGTGGGGACAGGGTTTACGAGCAGTACTTC.

About this clone: The junction differs from germline at one of its ends, possibly a read error. V and J are TRBV27 and TRBJ2-7; weak D call: TRBD1 (6 bases). The germline V gene has CDR1 MNHEY and CDR2 SMNVEV (reference sequence). The CDR3 is 15 amino acids. CDR3 coding DNA: TGTGCCATCAGTTTTTGGGGGACAAGCATTTACGAGCAGTACTTC. Its translation: CAISFWGTSIYEQYF.

About this clone itself: At one boundary the junction diverges from the germline segment, which might be a read error. The chain carries TRBV5-1 and TRBJ2-5, with TRBD1 as a possible D gene (6 bases). The CDR3 runs 14 residues. Germline CDR1 and CDR2: SGHRS and YFSETQ. The CDR3 sequence: CAGSQDRYQEAQYF. CDR3 DNA: TGCGCCGGCAGCCAAGACAGGTACCAAGAGGCCCAGTACTTC.

This clone came up many times. The chain uses TRBV6-2 or TRBV6-3 and TRBJ1-1, with D uncertain. This CDR3 has 14 amino acids. Trimming pared 4 bases from V and 6 bases from J, leaving 15 bases between. Germline-derived CDR1 and CDR2 are MNHEY and SVGEGT. The CDR3: CASSSTRRVAEAFF. The CDR3 nucleotides are TGTGCCAGCAGTTCCACCCGGAGAGTTGCTGAAGCTTTCTTT.

This clone showed up many times. The V gene is TRBV20-1, the J gene TRBJ1-6; D not resolved. The CDR3 runs to 15 residues. The V end was cut by 2 bases, the J end by 2 bases, with 10 bases between. Germline loops: CDR1 DFQATT, CDR2 SNEGSKA (reference sequence). The CDR3 DNA sequence: TGCAGTGCTAGACAAACCGGGACCTATAATTCACCCCTCCACTTT. Protein: CSARQTGTYNSPLHF.